The 17 T cell receptor beta chains reported below all come from one sample, sequenced in a study of shared clonotypes between healthy human individuals. Sequencing was performed with immunoSEQ multiplex PCR; in TCRdb, only in-frame clones are kept and a portion is missing. The repertoire has a few hundred thousand clones, approximately 79% of them found once; the top ten carry about an eighth. The sequencing input was PBMCs. The receptors were sampled from a woman in her thirties or forties in good health. Some clones in this sample may be carry-over from other donors' samples.

CDR3 nucleotide sequence: TGTGCCACCAGCGGGGGACTAGCGCCAGGCGATGAGCAGTTCTTC. It codes for CATSGGLAPGDEQFF. This chain uses TRBV15 with TRBJ2-1; 10 bases fit TRBD2. V shed 5 bases, J shed 8 bases, and the junction held 9 bases outside the gene matches. Germline CDR1 LNHNV, CDR2 YYDKDF (reference sequence). The CDR3 length is 15 residues.

This rearrangement joins TRBV7-8 to TRBJ2-3; D is uncertain. Trimming took 5 bases from V and 4 from J, leaving 13 bases between them. From germline, CDR1 is SGHVS and CDR2 FQNEAQ. The CDR3 extends over 14 amino acids. This chain's CDR3 is CASSPTGNPDTQYF. The CDR3 DNA reads as TGTGCCAGCAGCCCCACGGGTAACCCAGATACGCAGTATTTT.

This chain joins TRBV29-1 and TRBJ2-1; D perhaps matches TRBD1 (5 bases). Germline assignment: CDR1 SQVTM and CDR2 ANQGSEA. CDR3 size: 12 residues. Trimming left V 4 bases short and J 9 bases short, with 13 bases between. The CDR3 loop reads CSVGQGRGEQFF. CDR3 nucleotide sequence: TGCAGCGTTGGGCAGGGAAGGGGTGAGCAGTTCTTC.

The table lists this clone with a count of one. This chain links TRBV7-2 with TRBJ2-5, with no clear D. V was cut by 1 base and J by 2 bases, with 8 bases left in between. Germline loops: CDR1 SGHTA, CDR2 FQGNSA. This CDR3 is built from 14 residues. The DNA for the CDR3 is TGTGCCAGCAGCTTAGTTCTGGCGCAAGAGACCCAGTACTTC. As protein: CASSLVLAQETQYF.

V usage is TRBV6-4 and J usage is TRBJ1-2; a weak D match, TRBD1 (5 bases). Per germline, CDR1 MRHNA and CDR2 SNTAGT. The CDR3 covers 14 residues. Here the CDR3 DNA reads TGTGCAGCATTTGACGGGGCCCCCGTCGATGGCTACACCTTC. It codes for CAAFDGAPVDGYTF.

The CDR3 DNA follows: TGTGCCAGCAGCTCCGGACAGGGCGGAGAGACCCAGTACTTC. Translation gives CASSSGQGGETQYF. This chain connects TRBV7-2 to TRBJ2-5; 8 bases are shared with TRBD1. V was clipped by 4 bases and J by 4 bases; unmatched bases: 5. Germline CDR1 reads SGHTA; CDR2 reads FQGNSA. CDR3 length: 14 residues.

The chain carries TRBV18 and TRBJ2-7; D is unresolved. The germline gives CDR1 KGHSH, CDR2 LQKENI. V lost 3 bases to trimming and J lost 3 bases, with 9 bases between them. The CDR3 runs 13 residues. DNA for the CDR3: TGTGCCAGCTCACCTCAACTGGGCTACGAGCAGTACTTC. Its translation is CASSPQLGYEQYF.

The chain's CDR3 is CAWSDMRLAKNIQYF. CDR3 nucleotides: TGTGCCTGGAGCGATATGCGCCTTGCCAAAAACATTCAGTACTTC. The chain combines TRBV30 with TRBJ2-4, with D uncertain. The CDR3 is 15 amino acids. V dropped 3 bases and J dropped 1 base, with 13 bases sitting between them. Germline loops: CDR1 GTSNPN, CDR2 SVGIG (reference sequence).

The chain employs TRBV10-1 and TRBJ2-7; 9 nucleotides align to TRBD2. Germline V gene data show CDR1 as WNHNN and CDR2 as SYGVQD (reference sequence). The CDR3 length is 14 residues. Germline trimming cut 2 bases from V and 4 bases from J; bases unmatched to any gene: 3. The CDR3 protein is CASSEGGRGYEQYF. Here the CDR3 DNA reads TGCGCCAGCAGTGAGGGCGGGAGGGGGTACGAGCAGTACTTC.

With respect to this clone: This probably arose from a read error, given a far larger clone one base away. This CDR3 is also generated by other DNA sequences in the sample. The chain joins TRBV20-1 to TRBJ2-5, with D possibly being TRBD1 (5 bases). The CDR3 contains 11 residues. In germline, CDR1 is DFQATT, CDR2 SNEGSKA (reference sequence). Here the CDR3 DNA reads TGCAGCGGACAATTAGGAGAGACCCAGTACTTC. This gives the protein CSGQLGETQYF.

A remark on this clone: The junction shows a germline mismatch at one end, possibly a read error. This sequence joins TRBV7-7 and TRBJ2-2; D is ambiguous. The CDR3 extends over 12 amino acids. Per the germline V gene, CDR1 is SSHAT and CDR2 is FNYEAQ (reference sequence). CDR3 in DNA: TGTGCTAGCAGCAAATACACCGGGGAGCTGTTTTTT. Its protein is CASSKYTGELFF.

The V gene is TRBV6-5, the J gene TRBJ2-5, with D unclear. The ends were cut back, 2 bases at V and 5 bases at J, with 12 bases in the middle. Germline V lookup: CDR1 MNHEY, CDR2 SVGAGI. The CDR3 contains 14 residues. This CDR3 reads CASSYGRLVETQYF. The CDR3 DNA is TGTGCCAGCAGTTACGGTAGGCTGGTGGAGACCCAGTACTTC.

J is TRBJ1-1 and V is TRBV11-2; the D gene is possibly TRBD1 (5 bases). The germline gives CDR1 SGHAT, CDR2 FQNNGV. Trimming removed 5 bases from V and 1 base from J, with 11 bases in between. This CDR3 is 14 amino acids long. The CDR3, as DNA: TGTGCCAGCAGCCCCGGGACGGCGAACACTGAAGCTTTCTTT. It translates to CASSPGTANTEAFF.

V is TRBV6-5 and J is TRBJ1-5; no firm D call. V lost 2 bases and J 10 bases, leaving 15 bases between the germline ends. This CDR3 contains 14 residues. Germline lookup yields CDR1 MNHEY and CDR2 SVGAGI. CDR3 sequence: CASSYGSARSPQHF. The CDR3 DNA reads as TGTGCCAGCAGTTACGGGTCCGCCAGGAGTCCCCAGCATTTT.

The J gene is TRBJ2-3, the V gene TRBV11-2; unclear D gene. The germline V gene encodes CDR1 SGHAT and CDR2 FQNNGV. The length of the CDR3 is 13 residues. V was pared by 1 base and J by 6 bases, with 8 bases between. CDR3 loop: CASSLGGMDTQYF. The CDR3 nucleotides are TGTGCCAGCAGCTTAGGGGGTATGGATACGCAGTATTTT.

The J gene is TRBJ2-2, the V gene TRBV5-1; 7 bases fit TRBD1. This CDR3 region has 13 residues. Trimming cost V 3 bases and J 7 bases; bases outside gene matches: 3. CDR1 and CDR2 from the germline V gene are SGHRS and YFSETQ. Here the CDR3 reads CASSWRQGGELFF. The CDR3 bases are TGCGCCAGCAGCTGGCGACAGGGCGGGGAGCTGTTTTTT.

The chain joins TRBV30 to TRBJ1-2; D ambiguous. This CDR3 spans 13 amino acids. V was cut by 2 bases and J by 6 bases, with 13 bases left in between. Germline V CDR1 and CDR2: GTSNPN, SVGIG (reference sequence). CDR3 amino acids: CAWSWFEADGYTF. The CDR3 DNA sequence: TGTGCCTGGAGTTGGTTTGAGGCAGATGGCTACACCTTC.